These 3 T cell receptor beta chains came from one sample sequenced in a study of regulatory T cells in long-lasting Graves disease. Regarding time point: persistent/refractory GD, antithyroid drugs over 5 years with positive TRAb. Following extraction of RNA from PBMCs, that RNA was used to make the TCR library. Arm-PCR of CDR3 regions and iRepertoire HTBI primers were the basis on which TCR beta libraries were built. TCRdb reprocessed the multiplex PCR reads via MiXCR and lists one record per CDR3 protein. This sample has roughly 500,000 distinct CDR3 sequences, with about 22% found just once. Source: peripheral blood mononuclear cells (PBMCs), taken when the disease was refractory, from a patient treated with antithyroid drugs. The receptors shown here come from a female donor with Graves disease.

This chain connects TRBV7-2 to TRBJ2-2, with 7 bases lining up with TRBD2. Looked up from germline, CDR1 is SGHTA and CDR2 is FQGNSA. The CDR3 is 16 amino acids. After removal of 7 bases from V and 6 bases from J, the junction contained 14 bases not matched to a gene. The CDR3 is CASNGLVAGDSGELFF. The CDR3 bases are TGTGCCAGCAACGGACTGGTGGCGGGAGACTCCGGGGAGCTGTTTTTT.

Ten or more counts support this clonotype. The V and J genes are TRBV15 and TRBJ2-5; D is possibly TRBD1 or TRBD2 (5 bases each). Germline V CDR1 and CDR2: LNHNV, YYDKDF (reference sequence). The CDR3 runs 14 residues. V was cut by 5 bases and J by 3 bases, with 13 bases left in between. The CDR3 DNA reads TGTGCCACCAGCGCACGAGCGGACAAAGAGACCCAGTACTTC. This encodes CATSARADKETQYF. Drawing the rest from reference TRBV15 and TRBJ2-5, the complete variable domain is DAMVIQNPRYQVTQFGKPVTLSCSQTLNHNVMYWYQQKSSQAPKLLFHYYDKDFNNEADTPDNFQSRRPNTSFCFLDIRSPGLGDTAMYLCATSARADKETQYFGPGTRLLVL.

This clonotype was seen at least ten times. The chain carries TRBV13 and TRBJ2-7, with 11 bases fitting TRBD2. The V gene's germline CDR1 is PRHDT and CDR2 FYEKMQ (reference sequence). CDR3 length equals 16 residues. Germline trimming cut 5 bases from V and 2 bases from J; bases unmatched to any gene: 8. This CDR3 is CASSARTSGPPYEQYF. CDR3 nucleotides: TGTGCCAGCAGCGCCAGGACTAGCGGGCCTCCCTACGAGCAGTACTTC.